The clone carrying this TCR beta chain was picked up a small number of times. Its matching antigen is unknown. CDR1 is SGHRS and CDR2 is YFSETQ in the germline V gene. J lost 2 bases, V lost 4 bases, and 8 bases had no gene match. The length of the CDR3 is 15 residues. This sample is part of a study of T-cell reconstitution after alpha-beta-depleted transplantation in children. General observations from the study: Some patients' high day-60 TCRbeta diversity was attributed to recipient cells surviving conditioning. One year post-transplant, T-cell counts and diversity were largely derived from T cells produced anew.

Library preparation (for TCRbeta) was performed with unique molecular identifiers. Using its own MiXCR run on the PCR reads, TCRdb lists one record per CDR3 protein. The profile shows about a million distinct CDR3 sequences, around 30% of them singletons. This chain uses TRBV5-1 with TRBJ2-5; TRBD2 matches at 7 bases. Material: PBMCs, mostly from graft donor cells, obtained 360 days after TCRalphabeta/CD19-depleted stem cell transplant. The sequence came from a boy in the first two years of life who had a stem cell transplant for SCID, so the T cells may come from the graft donor. The CDR3 here is CASSGAGVRQETQYF. Here the CDR3 DNA reads TGCGCCAGCAGCGGGGCGGGGGTGAGGCAAGAGACCCAGTACTTC.